The present entry profiles one T cell receptor beta chain with its context. The data originate from a study of blood T cell repertoires in COVID-19. For the study at large: Samples taken during acute and convalescent COVID-19 were collected in the United States, Italy and Spain. In each case, the material was cDNA or gDNA derived from T cells, B-cell-depleted T cells, or PBMCs.

In the original processing: Nucleated cell counts were estimated from reference gene primer amplification. Produced via immunoSEQ multiplex PCR; TCRdb's table is partial and in-frame only. For V, J and clone size, that table is used; D and trimming come from the DNA. The table has some 40,000 clones, about 89% seen once. Germline-derived CDR1 and CDR2 are KGHDR and SFDVKD. This CDR3 spans 15 amino acids. J was trimmed by 6 bases and V by 9 bases; bases with no gene match: 11. The sample comprised peripheral blood. The chain recombines TRBV24-1 with TRBJ2-2; 8 bases map to TRBD1. The origin of this receptor is a woman aged 25 to 39 in a cohort sampled during active COVID-19. The CDR3 bases are TGTGCCACCGCCGGACAGGGTGGTCGCGCCGGGGAGCTGTTTTTT. This translates into CATAGQGGRAGELFF.